A selection of T cell receptor beta chains follows, all from one sample in a study of response to subunit inactivated influenza vaccine. TCRdb passed the RT-PCR reads through MiXCR, listing each CDR3 protein once. The sample includes approximately 500,000 distinct CDR3 sequences, 20% to 25% of them seen just once. The sample was also reused in another study, on T cells expressing NK-cell markers.

The input for sequencing was CD4+ T cells sorted from PBMCs, taken 11 to 12 days after vaccination. The receptors were sampled from a man between 50 and 59 years old who received an inactivated influenza vaccine. Each CDR3 is given with its conserved first and last residue. Each record gives: clone size, J gene, D gene, V gene, CDR3 protein, CDR3 DNA. D genes are given only for firm matches. Clone sizes are given selectively: once, few, many, or a class where the clone is expanded.

size: NA; J: TRBJ2-1; D: TRBD2; V: TRBV15; CDR3: CATSSPPGLVYF; DNA: TGTGCCACCAGCAGCCCCCCGGGACTAGTCTATTTC
size: NA; J: TRBJ2-7; D: NA; V: TRBV5-6; CDR3: CASSQRAYEQYF; DNA: TGTGCCAGCAGTCAAAGGGCCTACGAGCAGTACTTC
size: few; J: TRBJ2-2; D: NA; V: TRBV12-3/TRBV12-4; CDR3: CASSSLRGAKTGELFF; DNA: TGTGCCAGCAGTTCTCTCCGCGGGGCGAAAACCGGGGAGCTGTTTTTT
size: NA; J: TRBJ2-1; D: NA; V: TRBV28; CDR3: CASRPTGSSSYNEQFF; DNA: TGTGCCAGCAGGCCTACAGGGAGCAGCTCCTACAATGAGCAGTTCTTC
size: NA; J: TRBJ2-5; D: NA; V: TRBV9; CDR3: CASSVGPATQETQYF; DNA: TGTGCCAGCAGCGTAGGCCCCGCGACCCAAGAGACCCAGTACTTC
size: few; J: TRBJ2-7; D: NA; V: TRBV7-8; CDR3: CASSSRTIEQYF; DNA: TGTGCCAGCAGCTCCCGGACTATCGAGCAGTACTTC
size: few; J: TRBJ2-1; D: TRBD1; V: TRBV20-1; CDR3: CSASSQDRGFGEFF; DNA: TGCAGTGCTAGTTCCCAGGACAGGGGGTTTGGGGAGTTCTTC
size: NA; J: TRBJ1-1; D: TRBD1; V: TRBV9; CDR3: CASSPGQRGTEAFF; DNA: TGTGCCAGCAGCCCGGGACAGAGAGGCACTGAAGCTTTCTTT
size: few; J: TRBJ2-3; D: TRBD2; V: TRBV5-4; CDR3: CASSLRRGGRVTDTQYF; DNA: TGTGCCAGCAGCTTGCGACGTGGCGGGAGGGTGACAGATACGCAGTATTTT
size: NA; J: TRBJ2-2; D: TRBD1; V: TRBV5-1; CDR3: CASSPGPRQGYTGELFF; DNA: TGCGCCAGCAGCCCCGGCCCCCGACAGGGGTACACCGGGGAGCTGTTTTTT
size: few; J: TRBJ2-7; D: TRBD1; V: TRBV29-1; CDR3: CSVGRGGEYYEQYF; DNA: TGCAGCGTTGGAAGAGGGGGCGAGTACTACGAGCAGTACTTC
size: few; J: TRBJ2-5; D: NA; V: TRBV14; CDR3: CASSQLQTQYF; DNA: TGTGCCAGCAGCCAATTGCAGACCCAGTACTTC
size: NA; J: TRBJ2-7; D: TRBD2; V: TRBV6-5; CDR3: CASSYSGLAYEQYF; DNA: TGTGCCAGCAGTTACTCGGGACTAGCATACGAGCAGTACTTC
size: few; J: TRBJ1-2; D: NA; V: TRBV6-1; CDR3: CASSRDLQGNYGYTF; DNA: TGTGCCAGCAGTCGAGATTTACAGGGAAACTATGGCTACACCTTC
size: NA; J: TRBJ2-3; D: TRBD1; V: TRBV9; CDR3: CASSGQGGDTQYF; DNA: TGTGCCAGCAGCGGACAGGGTGGAGACACGCAGTATTTT
size: many; J: TRBJ2-7; D: TRBD1; V: TRBV5-1; CDR3: CASSVDRAEQYF; DNA: TGCGCCAGCAGCGTCGACAGGGCCGAGCAGTACTTC
size: NA; J: TRBJ2-7; D: TRBD1; V: TRBV30; CDR3: CAWSRDSFSYEQYF; DNA: TGTGCCTGGAGCCGGGACAGTTTTTCCTACGAGCAGTACTTC
size: few; J: TRBJ2-5; D: NA; V: TRBV11-2; CDR3: CASSLVGQGETQYF; DNA: TGTGCCAGCAGCTTAGTGGGCCAGGGCGAGACCCAGTACTTC